This T cell receptor (beta chain) was observed in a study of blood T cell repertoires in COVID-19. Study-level background: Acute and convalescent COVID-19 samples came from the United States, Italy and Spain. The analysed material was cDNA or gDNA that came from T cells, B-cell-depleted T cells, or PBMCs.

The V and J ends lost 4 bases and 3 bases, in that order; junction bases with no gene match: 14. This CDR3 has 19 residues. CDR1 is LGHDT and CDR2 is YNNKEL in the germline V gene (reference sequence). This clone was counted a single time. In the authors' methods: Scientists estimated how many nucleated cells there were by amplifying reference gene primers. Sequencing was performed with immunoSEQ multiplex PCR; in TCRdb, only in-frame clones are kept and a portion is missing. The V and J calls and clone size come from that table; D and trimming were worked out from the DNA. The data contain 100,000 or so clones, roughly 80% of them seen just once; the ten biggest clones take up around 10%.

The sequence was collected from a woman aged 70-85 years with acute or convalescent COVID-19. The sequenced sample was peripheral blood. V is TRBV3-1 (or the pseudogene TRBV3-2) and J is TRBJ2-5; 13 positions match TRBD2. DNA for the CDR3: TGTGCCAGCAGCCGTTACACTTTTGGACTAGCGGGGGATAAAGAGACCCAGTACTTC. This sequence encodes CASSRYTFGLAGDKETQYF.